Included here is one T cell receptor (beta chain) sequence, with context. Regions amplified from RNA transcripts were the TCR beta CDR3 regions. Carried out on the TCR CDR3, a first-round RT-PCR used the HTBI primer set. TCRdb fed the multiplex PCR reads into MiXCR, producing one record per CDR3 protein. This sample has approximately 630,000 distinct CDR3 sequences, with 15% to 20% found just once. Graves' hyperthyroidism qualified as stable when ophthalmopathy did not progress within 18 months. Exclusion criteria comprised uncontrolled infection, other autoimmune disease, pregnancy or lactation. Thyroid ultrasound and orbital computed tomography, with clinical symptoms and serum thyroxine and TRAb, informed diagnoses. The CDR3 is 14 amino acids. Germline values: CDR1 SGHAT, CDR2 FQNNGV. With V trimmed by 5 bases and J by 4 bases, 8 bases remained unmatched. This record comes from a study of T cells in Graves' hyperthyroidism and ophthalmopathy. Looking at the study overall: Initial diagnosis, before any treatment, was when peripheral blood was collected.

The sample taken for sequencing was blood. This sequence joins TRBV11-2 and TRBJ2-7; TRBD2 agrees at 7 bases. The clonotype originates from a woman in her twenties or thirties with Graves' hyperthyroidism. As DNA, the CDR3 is TGTGCCAGCAGCAAGGGCGGGAGTTCGTACGAGCAGTACTTC. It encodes CASSKGGSSYEQYF. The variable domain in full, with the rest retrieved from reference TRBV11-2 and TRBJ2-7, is EAGVAQSPRYKIIEKRQSVAFWCNPISGHATLYWYQQILGQGPKLLIQFQNNGVVDDSQLPKDRFSAERLKGVDSTLKIQPAKLEDSAVYLCASSKGGSSYEQYFGPGTRLTVT.